Below are 10 T cell receptor beta chains sequenced from a single sample in a study of T cells in narcolepsy. TCRdb's table, derived via immunoSEQ multiplex PCR, lists solely in-frame clones and lacks some. Of over 40,000 clones listed, approximately 89% are singletons. Sequenced input: CD45RA- memory CD4+ T cells from PBMCs. These receptors were taken from a human donor with narcolepsy.

V gene TRBV9 combines with J gene TRBJ2-5, with TRBD2 identical over 7 bases. The CDR3 is 14 amino acids. The germline gives CDR1 SGDLS, CDR2 YYNGEE. J gave up 9 bases and V 3 bases, and 11 bases lay outside the gene matches. The CDR3 DNA sequence: TGTGCCAGCAGCGGGGGGGTTAGTCGGGAGGCCCAGTACTTC. This translates into CASSGGVSREAQYF.

This clone appeared a few times. V usage is TRBV18 and J usage is TRBJ2-7; D is uncertain. V was pared by 10 bases and J by 0 bases, with 16 bases between. The germline gives CDR1 KGHSH, CDR2 LQKENI. CDR3 size: 14 residues. CDR3: CATTHGATSYEQYF. In DNA, the CDR3 is TGTGCCACCACCCACGGAGCTACCTCCTACGAGCAGTACTTC.

The chain couples TRBV5-5 to TRBJ1-1, with 7 nucleotides matching TRBD1. Germline loops: CDR1 SGHKS, CDR2 YYEKEE (reference sequence). This CDR3 has 13 amino acids. V gave up 3 bases and J gave up 12 bases; unmatched junction bases: 11. The CDR3 nucleotides are TGTGCCAGCAGCTCTCAACAGGGGATTAGTACTTTCTTT. It yields the protein CASSSQQGISTFF.

The rearrangement uses TRBV7-3 and TRBJ2-1, with D hard to call. The V and J ends lost 3 bases and 10 bases respectively, with 16 bases between them. CDR1 SGHTA and CDR2 FQGTGA come from the germline V gene. The CDR3 sequence is 14 residues long. The CDR3 here is CASSFGPSNQEQFF. The CDR3 bases are TGTGCCAGCAGCTTCGGGCCTTCCAATCAGGAGCAGTTCTTC.

This clone was detected only a few times. The V gene is TRBV19, the J gene TRBJ2-3; TRBD2 matches 10 bases. Looked up from germline, CDR1 is LNHDA and CDR2 is SQIVND (reference sequence). This CDR3 spans 15 amino acids. V gave up 6 bases and J gave up 5 bases; unmatched junction bases: 8. The CDR3 coding sequence is TGTGCCAGTAGGATGAGCGGGGGGGCGTTAGATACGCAGTATTTT. Translation gives CASRMSGGALDTQYF.

The gene calls are TRBV5-6 and TRBJ2-3, with 9 bases that match TRBD1. Germline CDR1 reads SGHDT; CDR2 reads YYEEEE. The J segment lost 7 bases and the V segment lost 1 base, leaving 4 bases of the junction unmatched. This CDR3 has 14 residues. CDR3 nucleotides: TGTGCCAGCAGCTTGCCGGACAGGGGCAATACGCAGTATTTT. This sequence encodes CASSLPDRGNTQYF. Based on the CDR3 plus reference TRBV5-6 and TRBJ2-3, the full variable domain is DAGVTQSPTHLIKTRGQQVTLRCSPKSGHDTVSWYQQALGQGPQFIFQYYEEEERQRGNFPDRFSGHQFPNYSSELNVNALLLGDSALYLCASSLPDRGNTQYFGPGTRLTVL.

The chain couples TRBV4-1 to TRBJ1-3; D ambiguous. The germline V and J ends were trimmed by 0 bases and 5 bases, with 14 bases remaining between them. This CDR3 is built from 16 residues. CDR1 and CDR2 from the germline V gene are MGHRA and YSYEKL. The CDR3 DNA sequence: TGCGCCAGCAGCCAAGAAAGCCCGGGTTTCAGAAACACCATATATTTT. This gives the protein CASSQESPGFRNTIYF.

The chain has TRBV6-5 and TRBJ2-7; D is unresolved. Germline V lookup: CDR1 MNHEY, CDR2 SVGAGI. This CDR3 region has 11 residues. The V and J ends lost 1 base and 9 bases respectively, with 7 bases between them. The CDR3 sequence is CASSYLGGQYF. The CDR3 DNA sequence: TGTGCCAGCAGTTACTTGGGTGGGCAGTACTTC.

This chain uses TRBV6-5 with TRBJ2-1, with D perhaps matching TRBD1 (6 bases). CDR3 size: 14 residues. Germline V lookup: CDR1 MNHEY, CDR2 SVGAGI. V was clipped by 8 bases and J by 0 bases, with 11 bases between them. The CDR3 loop reads CASGAGDSYNEQFF. Written as DNA, the CDR3 is TGTGCCAGCGGGGCAGGGGACTCCTACAATGAGCAGTTCTTC.

The J gene is TRBJ1-6, the V gene TRBV7-2; D not resolved. The length of the CDR3 is 15 residues. The germline V gene encodes CDR1 SGHTA and CDR2 FQGNSA. Trimming took off 1 base at V and 10 bases at J, with 14 bases between the two ends. The CDR3 here is CASSLDGRSSSPLHF. As DNA, the CDR3 is TGTGCCAGCAGCTTAGATGGGCGGTCCAGCTCACCCCTCCACTTT. The variable domain in full, with the rest retrieved from reference TRBV7-2 and TRBJ1-6, is GAGVSQSPSNKVTEKGKDVELRCDPISGHTALYWYRQSLGQGLEFLIYFQGNSAPDKSGLPSDRFSAERTGGSVSTLTIQRTQQEDSAVYLCASSLDGRSSSPLHFGNGTRLTVT.